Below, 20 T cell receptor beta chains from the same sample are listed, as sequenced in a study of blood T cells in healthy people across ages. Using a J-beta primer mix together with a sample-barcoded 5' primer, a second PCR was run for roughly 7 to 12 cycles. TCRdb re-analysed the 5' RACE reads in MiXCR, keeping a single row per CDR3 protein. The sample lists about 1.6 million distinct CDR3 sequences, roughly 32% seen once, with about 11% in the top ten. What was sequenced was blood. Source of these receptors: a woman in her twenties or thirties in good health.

DNA for the CDR3: TGTGCCAGCAGTTCCGATAACACTGAAGCTTTCTTT. This gives the protein CASSSDNTEAFF. V usage is TRBV12-3 or TRBV12-4 and J usage is TRBJ1-1; D unresolved. Trimming removed 4 bases from V and 2 bases from J, with 5 bases in between. CDR3 length equals 12 residues.

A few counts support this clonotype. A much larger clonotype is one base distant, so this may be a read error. CDR3 sequence: CASGSLAGGGSDTQYF. The DNA for the CDR3 is TGTGCCAGCGGGAGCCTAGCGGGAGGAGGGTCAGATACGCAGTATTTT. The V call is TRBV27, the J call TRBJ2-3; 11 positions match TRBD2. Germline V gene lookup returns CDR1 MNHEY and CDR2 SMNVEV (reference sequence). J gave up 4 bases and V 8 bases, and 11 bases lay outside the gene matches. This CDR3 spans 16 amino acids.

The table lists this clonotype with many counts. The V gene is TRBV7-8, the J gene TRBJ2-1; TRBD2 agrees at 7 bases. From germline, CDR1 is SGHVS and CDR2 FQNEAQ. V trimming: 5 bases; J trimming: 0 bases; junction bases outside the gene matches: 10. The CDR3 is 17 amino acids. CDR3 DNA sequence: TGTGCCAGCAGCCTGGCTCCCGGGGGGAACTCCTACAATGAGCAGTTCTTC. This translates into CASSLAPGGNSYNEQFF.

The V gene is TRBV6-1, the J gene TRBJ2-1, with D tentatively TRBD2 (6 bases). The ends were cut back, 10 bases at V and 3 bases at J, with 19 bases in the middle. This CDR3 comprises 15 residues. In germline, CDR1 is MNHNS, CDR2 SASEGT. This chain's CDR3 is CAILNSGTVYNEQFF. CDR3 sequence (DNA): TGTGCCATCTTAAATTCCGGGACTGTCTACAATGAGCAGTTCTTC.

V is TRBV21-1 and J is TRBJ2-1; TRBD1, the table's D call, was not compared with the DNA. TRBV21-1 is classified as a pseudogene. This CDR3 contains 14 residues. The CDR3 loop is CASRDSATYNEQFF. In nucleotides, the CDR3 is TGTGCCAGCAGGGACAGCGCGACCTACAATGAGCAGTTCTTC.

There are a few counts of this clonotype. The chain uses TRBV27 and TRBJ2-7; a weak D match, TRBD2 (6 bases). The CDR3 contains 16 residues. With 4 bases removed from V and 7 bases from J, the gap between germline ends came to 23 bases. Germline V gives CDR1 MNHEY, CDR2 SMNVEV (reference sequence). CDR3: CASSSAVEGGRGEQYF. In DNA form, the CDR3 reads TGTGCCAGCAGTTCGGCCGTTGAGGGAGGCCGAGGGGAGCAGTACTTC.

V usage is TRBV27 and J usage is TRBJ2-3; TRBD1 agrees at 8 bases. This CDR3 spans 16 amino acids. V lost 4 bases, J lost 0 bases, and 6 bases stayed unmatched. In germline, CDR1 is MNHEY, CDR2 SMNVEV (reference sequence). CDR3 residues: CASSYTGGGSTDTQYF. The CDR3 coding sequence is TGTGCCAGCAGTTATACAGGGGGAGGTAGCACAGATACGCAGTATTTT.

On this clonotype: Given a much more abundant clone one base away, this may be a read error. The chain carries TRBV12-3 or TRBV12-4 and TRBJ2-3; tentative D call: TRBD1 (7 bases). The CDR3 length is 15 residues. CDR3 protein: CASSSQGGGTDAQYF. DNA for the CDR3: TGTGCCAGCAGTTCGCAGGGGGGTGGCACAGATGCGCAGTATTTT.

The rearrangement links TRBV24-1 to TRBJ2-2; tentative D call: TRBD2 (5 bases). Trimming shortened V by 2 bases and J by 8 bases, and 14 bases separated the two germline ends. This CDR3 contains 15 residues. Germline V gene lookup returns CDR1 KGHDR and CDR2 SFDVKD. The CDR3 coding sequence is TGTGCCACCAGTGATTCGCACCCCGGGAAGGGGGAGCTGTTTTTT. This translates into CATSDSHPGKGELFF.

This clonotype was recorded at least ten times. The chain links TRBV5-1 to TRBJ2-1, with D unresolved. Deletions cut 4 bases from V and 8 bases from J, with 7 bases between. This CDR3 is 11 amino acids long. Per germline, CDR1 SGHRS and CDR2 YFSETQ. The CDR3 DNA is TGCGCCAGCAGCAACCACGATGAGCAGTTCTTC. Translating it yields CASSNHDEQFF.

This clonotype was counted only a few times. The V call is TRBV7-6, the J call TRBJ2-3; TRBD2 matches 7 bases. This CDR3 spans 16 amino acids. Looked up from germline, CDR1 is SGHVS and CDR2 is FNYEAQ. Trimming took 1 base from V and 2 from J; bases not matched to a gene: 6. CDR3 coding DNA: TGTGCCAGCAGCTTAGAGATAGCGGGTACCACAGATACGCAGTATTTT. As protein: CASSLEIAGTTDTQYF.

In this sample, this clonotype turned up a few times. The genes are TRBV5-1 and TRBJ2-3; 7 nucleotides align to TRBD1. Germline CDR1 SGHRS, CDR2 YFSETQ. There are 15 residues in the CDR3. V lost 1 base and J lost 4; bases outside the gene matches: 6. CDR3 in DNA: TGCGCCAGCAGCTTGACAGGGGATTTCTCAGATACGCAGTATTTT. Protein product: CASSLTGDFSDTQYF. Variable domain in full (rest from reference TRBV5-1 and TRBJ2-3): KAGVTQTPRYLIKTRGQQVTLSCSPISGHRSVSWYQQTPGQGLQFLFEYFSETQRNKGNFPGRFSGRQFSNSRSEMNVSTLELGDSALYLCASSLTGDFSDTQYFGPGTRLTVL.

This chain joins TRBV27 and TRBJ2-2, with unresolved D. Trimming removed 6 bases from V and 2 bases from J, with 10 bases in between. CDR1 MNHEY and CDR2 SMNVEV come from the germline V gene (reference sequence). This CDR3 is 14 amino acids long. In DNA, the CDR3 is TGTGCCAGCAGAAACTTCCCTAACACCGGGGAGCTGTTTTTT. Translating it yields CASRNFPNTGELFF.

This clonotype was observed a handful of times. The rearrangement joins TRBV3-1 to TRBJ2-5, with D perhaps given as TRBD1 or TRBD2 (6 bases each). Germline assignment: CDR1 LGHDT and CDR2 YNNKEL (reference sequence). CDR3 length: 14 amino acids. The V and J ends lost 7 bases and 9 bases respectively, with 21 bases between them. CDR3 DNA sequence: TGTGCCAGCAAGCGTGCTTCGGCAGGGGAGGCCCAGTACTTC. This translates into CASKRASAGEAQYF.

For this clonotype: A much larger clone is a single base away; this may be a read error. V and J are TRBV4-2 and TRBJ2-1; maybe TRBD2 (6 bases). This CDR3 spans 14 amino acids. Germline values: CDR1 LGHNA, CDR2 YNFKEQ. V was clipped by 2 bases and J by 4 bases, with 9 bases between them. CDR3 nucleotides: TGTGCCAGCAGCCAAAAGGCGGGATACAATGAGCAGTTCTTC. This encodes CASSQKAGYNEQFF.

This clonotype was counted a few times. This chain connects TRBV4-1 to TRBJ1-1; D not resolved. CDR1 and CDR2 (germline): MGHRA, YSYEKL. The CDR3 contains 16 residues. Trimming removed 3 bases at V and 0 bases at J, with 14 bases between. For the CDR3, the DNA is TGCGCCAGCAGCCAGTTGGCCCTCGAACTGAACACTGAAGCTTTCTTT. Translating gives CASSQLALELNTEAFF.

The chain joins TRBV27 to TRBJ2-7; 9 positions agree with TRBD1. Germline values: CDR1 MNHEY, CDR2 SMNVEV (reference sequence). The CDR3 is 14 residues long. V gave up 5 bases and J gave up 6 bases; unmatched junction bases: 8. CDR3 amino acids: CASSTRDRAGEQYF. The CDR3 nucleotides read TGTGCCAGCAGTACCCGGGACAGGGCCGGCGAGCAGTACTTC.

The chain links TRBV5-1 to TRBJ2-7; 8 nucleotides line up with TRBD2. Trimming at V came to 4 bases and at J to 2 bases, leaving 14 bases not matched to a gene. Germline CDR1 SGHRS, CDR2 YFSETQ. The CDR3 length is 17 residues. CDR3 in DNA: TGCGCCAGCAGCAAGGAAGCGGGGGCCCGGAAGACCTACGAGCAGTACTTC. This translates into CASSKEAGARKTYEQYF.

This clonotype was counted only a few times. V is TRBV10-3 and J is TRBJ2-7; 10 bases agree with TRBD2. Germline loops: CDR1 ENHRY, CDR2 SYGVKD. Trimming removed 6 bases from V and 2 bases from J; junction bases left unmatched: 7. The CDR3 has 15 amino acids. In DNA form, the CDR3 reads TGTGCCATCAGAGCCGGGACTAGCGTACCCTACGAGCAGTACTTC. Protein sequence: CAIRAGTSVPYEQYF.

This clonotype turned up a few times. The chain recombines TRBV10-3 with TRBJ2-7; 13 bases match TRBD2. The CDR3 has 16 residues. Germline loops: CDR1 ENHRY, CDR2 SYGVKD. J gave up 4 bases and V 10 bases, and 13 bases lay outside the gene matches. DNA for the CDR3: TGTGCCACCTTAGGGCAAACTAGCGGGAGGGAATACGAGCAGTACTTC. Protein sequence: CATLGQTSGREYEQYF.